This entry lists 18 T cell receptor beta chains sequenced from one sample in a study of human T cells and chemical hapten exposure. Time point specified: patch test 1, 2 weeks after DPC sensitization. Stated treatment: therapeutic diphenylcyclopropenone sensitization with weekly scalp DPC. MiXCR, applied by TCRdb to the RACE reads, yields one record per CDR3 protein. The repertoire holds more than 150,000 distinct CDR3 sequences, with more than 14% as singletons. Sequencing was performed on whole blood, taken in connection with sensitization to the hapten diphenylcyclopropenone (DPC). These receptors were taken from a woman aged 25 to 39 with alopecia areata. Some clones in this sample may be carry-over from other donors' samples.

This clonotype has only a few counts. The genes are TRBV6-5 and TRBJ1-1; the match to TRBD1 covers 8 bases. Germline V CDR1 and CDR2: MNHEY, SVGAGI. This CDR3 spans 13 amino acids. Trimming took 7 bases from V and 8 from J; bases not matched to a gene: 9. For the CDR3, the DNA is TGTGCCAGCAACCCCGAGGGGGACAGGGAAGCTTTCTTT. Amino acids: CASNPEGDREAFF.

This clonotype was recorded only once. The genes are TRBV6-6 and TRBJ2-3; D ambiguous. Trimming cost V 0 bases and J 4 bases, with 26 bases left between them. This CDR3 is built from 20 residues. Germline CDR1 reads MNHNY; CDR2 reads SVGAGI (reference sequence). CDR3 sequence reads: CASSYSTSRLVLGTADTQYF. Written as DNA, the CDR3 is TGTGCCAGCAGTTACTCGACGTCCAGGTTGGTTCTTGGAACCGCAGATACGCAGTATTTT.

A note on this clonotype: This may be a read error: a much more frequent sequence differs by one nucleotide. The chain has TRBV25-1 and TRBJ2-1; TRBD1 matches at 7 bases. With V trimmed by 6 bases and J by 2 bases, 1 base remained unmatched. Germline CDR1 is MGHDK and CDR2 is SYGVNS. The length of the CDR3 is 13 residues. In DNA form, the CDR3 reads TGTGCCAGCAGCGGGACAGCCTACAATGAGCAGTTCTTC. It specifies CASSGTAYNEQFF.

Here the CDR3 reads CASSSPIEAHYGYTF. For the CDR3, the DNA is TGTGCCAGCAGCTCCCCGATTGAGGCACACTATGGCTACACCTTC. This chain links TRBV5-4 with TRBJ1-2; D remains ambiguous. V dropped 3 bases and J dropped 3 bases, with 15 bases sitting between them. This CDR3 comprises 15 residues. CDR1 is SGHNT, CDR2 YYREEE, per germline (reference sequence).

In regard to this clonotype: The conserved closing phenylalanine or tryptophan is absent in this CDR3, likely reflecting a read error. The chain recombines TRBV29-1 with TRBJ2-1, with TRBD2 matching over 11 bases. The CDR3 contains 14 residues. With V trimmed by 7 bases and J by 5 bases, 7 bases remained unmatched. The germline gives CDR1 SQVTM, CDR2 ANQGSEA. CDR3 in amino acids: CSAQRGLADNEQFY. Written as DNA, the CDR3 is TGCAGCGCCCAAAGGGGACTAGCGGACAATGAGCAGTTCTAC.

The chain is built from TRBV29-1 and TRBJ2-3, with unresolved D. The germline V and J ends were trimmed by 7 bases and 2 bases, with 16 bases remaining between them. The CDR3 has 14 residues. The germline CDR1 and CDR2 sequences are SQVTM and ANQGSEA. In nucleotides, the CDR3 is TGCAGCGCCGCGCCGCCGTATAACACAGATACGCAGTATTTT. It is translated as CSAAPPYNTDTQYF.

J is TRBJ1-6 and V is TRBV9; D gene ambiguous. Trimming removed 0 bases at V and 0 bases at J, with 7 bases between. The CDR3 totals 16 residues. Germline CDR1 SGDLS, CDR2 YYNGEE. The CDR3 here is CASSVAPSSYNSPLHF. In DNA form, the CDR3 reads TGTGCCAGCAGCGTAGCCCCTAGCTCCTATAATTCACCCCTCCACTTT.

This clonotype was found many times. CDR3 nucleotide sequence: TGTGCCAGCACCGGCCGTGGTAACAACACCGGGGAGCTGTTTTTT. This encodes CASTGRGNNTGELFF. V usage is TRBV2 and J usage is TRBJ2-2; unclear D gene. There are 15 residues in the CDR3. Germline V CDR1 and CDR2: SNHLY, FYNNEI. Trimming left V 7 bases short and J 2 bases short, with 14 bases between.

The table lists this clonotype with many counts. The chain combines TRBV4-1 with TRBJ1-1, with a weak D call TRBD1 (5 bases). Trimming stripped 0 bases from V and 1 base from J, with 18 bases between. This CDR3 is 18 amino acids long. CDR1 is MGHRA, CDR2 YSYEKL, per germline. The CDR3, as DNA: TGCGCCAGCAGCCAAGATACATGGGACGAAACGCCGAACACTGAAGCTTTCTTT. Amino acids: CASSQDTWDETPNTEAFF.

This chain links TRBV5-5 with TRBJ2-6; D remains unclear. Trimming left V 0 bases short and J 0 bases short, with 16 bases between. This CDR3 has 19 amino acids. Germline V CDR1 and CDR2: SGHKS, YYEKEE (reference sequence). CDR3 protein: CASSLETVFSHSGANVLTF. In DNA form, the CDR3 reads TGTGCCAGCAGCTTGGAAACAGTTTTTTCTCACTCTGGGGCCAACGTCCTGACTTTC.

The gene calls are TRBV20-1 and TRBJ2-1; TRBD2 might be the D (5 bases). Germline V gene lookup returns CDR1 DFQATT and CDR2 SNEGSKA (reference sequence). Trimming removed 3 bases at V and 3 bases at J, with 24 bases between. The CDR3 loop spans 18 amino acids. The DNA of the CDR3 is TGCAGTGCTAGCCCACAGCCGCAGAGCGGAGCAAACTACAATGAGCAGTTCTTC. Protein sequence: CSASPQPQSGANYNEQFF.

The chain recombines TRBV7-2 with TRBJ1-6; D gene uncertain. Germline assignment: CDR1 SGHTA and CDR2 FQGNSA. Trimming pared 5 bases from V and 14 bases from J, leaving 22 bases between. The CDR3 consists of 15 residues. CDR3 amino acids: CASSPILGQTPTLHF. The CDR3 DNA reads as TGTGCCAGCAGCCCCATATTAGGTCAGACTCCTACCCTCCACTTT.

The V gene is TRBV6-2 or TRBV6-3, the J gene TRBJ2-1; 9 bases are shared with TRBD2. V lost 6 bases and J lost 7; bases outside the gene matches: 13. Germline assignment: CDR1 MNHEY and CDR2 SVGEGT. The CDR3 has 16 amino acids. CDR3 sequence reads: CASRGSGRSGGNEQFF. The CDR3 DNA reads TGTGCCAGCAGGGGTAGCGGGAGATCGGGTGGAAATGAGCAGTTCTTC.

V is TRBV28 and J is TRBJ2-7; 9 bases agree with TRBD2. The CDR3 runs 16 residues. CDR1 and CDR2 (germline): MDHEN, SYDVKM. J gave up 0 bases and V 6 bases, and 9 bases lay outside the gene matches. CDR3 in amino acids: CASSSIAGVSSYEQYF. The CDR3, as DNA: TGTGCCAGCAGCTCGATAGCGGGGGTGAGCTCCTACGAGCAGTACTTC.

The V gene is TRBV2, the J gene TRBJ2-1; TRBD2 is a possible D gene (5 bases). This CDR3 has 13 residues. With 6 bases removed from V and 5 bases from J, the gap between germline ends came to 11 bases. Germline lookup yields CDR1 SNHLY and CDR2 FYNNEI. The CDR3 sequence is CASRPRGDNEQFF. As DNA, the CDR3 is TGTGCCAGCAGACCTCGGGGAGACAATGAGCAGTTCTTC.

In its sample, this clonotype was seen many times. J is TRBJ1-2 and V is TRBV5-1; a possible D gene is TRBD1 (5 bases). V gave up 3 bases and J gave up 1 base, with 13 bases separating them. Germline lookup yields CDR1 SGHRS and CDR2 YFSETQ. The CDR3 sequence is 15 residues long. The CDR3 reads CASSWAGQGNYGYTF. The CDR3 coding sequence is TGCGCCAGCAGCTGGGCCGGGCAGGGTAACTATGGCTACACCTTC.

This clonotype occurred a few times. The V and J genes are TRBV5-1 and TRBJ1-1; tentative D call: TRBD1 (5 bases). Trimming removed 4 bases at V and 1 base at J, with 11 bases between. CDR1 and CDR2 from the germline V gene are SGHRS and YFSETQ. This CDR3 has 14 amino acids. The CDR3 DNA reads as TGCGCCAGCAGCGAGGGACGGCAGAACACTGAAGCTTTCTTT. Protein: CASSEGRQNTEAFF. Variable domain in full (rest from reference TRBV5-1 and TRBJ1-1): KAGVTQTPRYLIKTRGQQVTLSCSPISGHRSVSWYQQTPGQGLQFLFEYFSETQRNKGNFPGRFSGRQFSNSRSEMNVSTLELGDSALYLCASSEGRQNTEAFFGQGTRLTVV.

The chain is built from TRBV6-1 and TRBJ1-3; no definite D call. This CDR3 comprises 13 residues. V lost 1 base and J lost 8, with 9 bases in between. CDR1 MNHNS and CDR2 SASEGT come from the germline V gene. The CDR3 sequence: CASSEGRLDTIYF. DNA of the CDR3: TGTGCCAGCAGTGAAGGACGTCTAGACACCATATATTTT.